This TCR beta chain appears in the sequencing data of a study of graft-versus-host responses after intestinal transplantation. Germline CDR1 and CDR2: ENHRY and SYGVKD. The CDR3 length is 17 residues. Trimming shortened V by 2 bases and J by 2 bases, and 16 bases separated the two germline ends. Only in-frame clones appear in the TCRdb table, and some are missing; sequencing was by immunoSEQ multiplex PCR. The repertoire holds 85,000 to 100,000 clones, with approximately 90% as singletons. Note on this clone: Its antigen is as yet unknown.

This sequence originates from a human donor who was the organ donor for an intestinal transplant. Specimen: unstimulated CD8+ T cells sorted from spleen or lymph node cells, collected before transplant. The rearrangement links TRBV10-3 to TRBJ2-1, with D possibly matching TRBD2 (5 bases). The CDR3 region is CAISEGRAPGTYNEQFF. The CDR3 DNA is TGTGCCATCAGTGAGGGGCGGGCCCCGGGTACCTACAATGAGCAGTTCTTC.